The text below deals with one TCR beta chain. This entry comes from a study of blood T cell repertoires in COVID-19. In the study overall: The cDNA or gDNA used as material had been derived from T cells, B-cell-depleted T cells, or PBMCs.

Original data processing: Reference gene primers were amplified, and this amplification served to estimate nucleated cell counts. Sequenced by immunoSEQ multiplex PCR; TCRdb stores in-frame clones only, minus some. V, J and clone size reflect that table, while D and trimming were determined from the DNA. This table has 100,000 to 150,000 clones, less than 90% appearing once. V dropped 6 bases and J dropped 5 bases, with 12 bases sitting between them. In germline, CDR1 is MNHEY, CDR2 SVGAGI. The CDR3 length is 13 residues. The chain employs TRBV6-5 and TRBJ2-3; the D gene is possibly TRBD1 (6 bases). This receptor was obtained from an elderly woman with acute or convalescent COVID-19. Sequencing was carried out using peripheral blood. Here the CDR3 DNA reads TGTGCCAGCAGCCTCATACAGGGAGATACGCAGTATTTT. Translated: CASSLIQGDTQYF.